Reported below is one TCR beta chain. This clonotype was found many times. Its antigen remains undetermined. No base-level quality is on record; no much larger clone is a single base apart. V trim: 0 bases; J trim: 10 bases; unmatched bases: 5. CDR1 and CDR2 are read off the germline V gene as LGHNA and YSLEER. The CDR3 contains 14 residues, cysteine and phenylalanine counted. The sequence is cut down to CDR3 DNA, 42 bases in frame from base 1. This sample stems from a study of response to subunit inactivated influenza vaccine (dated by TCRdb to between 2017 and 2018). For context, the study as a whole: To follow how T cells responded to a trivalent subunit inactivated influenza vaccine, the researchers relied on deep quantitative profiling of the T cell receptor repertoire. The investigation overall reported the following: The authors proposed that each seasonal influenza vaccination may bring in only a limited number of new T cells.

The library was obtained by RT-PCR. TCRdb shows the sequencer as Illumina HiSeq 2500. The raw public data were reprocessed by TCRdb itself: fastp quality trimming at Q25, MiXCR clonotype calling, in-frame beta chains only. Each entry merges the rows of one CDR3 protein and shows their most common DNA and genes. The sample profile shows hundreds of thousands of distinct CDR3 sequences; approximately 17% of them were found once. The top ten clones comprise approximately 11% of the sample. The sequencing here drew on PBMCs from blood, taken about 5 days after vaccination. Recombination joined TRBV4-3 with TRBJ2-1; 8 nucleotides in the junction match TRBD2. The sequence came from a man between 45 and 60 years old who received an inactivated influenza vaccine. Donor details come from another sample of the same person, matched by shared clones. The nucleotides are TGCGCCAGCAGCCAAGATGGGACTAGGGACGAGCAGTTCTTC. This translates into CASSQDGTRDEQFF.